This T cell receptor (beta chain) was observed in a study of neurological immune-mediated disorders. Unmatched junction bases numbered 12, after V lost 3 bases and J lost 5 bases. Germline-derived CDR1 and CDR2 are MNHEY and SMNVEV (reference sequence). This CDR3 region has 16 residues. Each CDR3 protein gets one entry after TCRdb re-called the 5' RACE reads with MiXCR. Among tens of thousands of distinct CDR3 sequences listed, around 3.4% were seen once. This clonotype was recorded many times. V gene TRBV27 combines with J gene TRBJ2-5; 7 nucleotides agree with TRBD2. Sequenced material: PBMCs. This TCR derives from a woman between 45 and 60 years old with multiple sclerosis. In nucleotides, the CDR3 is TGTGCCAGCAGTTTGAGGGGAGGGCGGGTACGCGAGACCCAGTACTTC. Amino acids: CASSLRGGRVRETQYF.